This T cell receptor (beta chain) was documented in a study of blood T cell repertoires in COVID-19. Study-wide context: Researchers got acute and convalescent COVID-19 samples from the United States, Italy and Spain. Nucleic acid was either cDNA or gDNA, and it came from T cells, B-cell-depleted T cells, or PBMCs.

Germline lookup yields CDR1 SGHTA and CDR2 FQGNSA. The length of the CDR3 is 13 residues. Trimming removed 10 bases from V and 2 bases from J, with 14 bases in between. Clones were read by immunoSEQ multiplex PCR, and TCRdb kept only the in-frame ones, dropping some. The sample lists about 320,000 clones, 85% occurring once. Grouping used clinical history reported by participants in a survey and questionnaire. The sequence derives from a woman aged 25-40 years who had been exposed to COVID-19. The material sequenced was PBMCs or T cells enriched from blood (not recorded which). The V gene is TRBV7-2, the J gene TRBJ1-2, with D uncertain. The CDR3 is CATGNFGNYGYTF. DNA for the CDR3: TGTGCCACCGGGAATTTTGGGAACTATGGCTACACCTTC.